Shown below are 10 T cell receptor beta chains from a single sample sequenced in a study of beta chain features in type 1 diabetes. The entirety of the isolated RNA underwent reverse transcription, so expressed TCRB transcripts were sequenced. Method: immunoSEQ multiplex PCR; TCRdb's copy keeps in-frame clones and lacks some. This repertoire shows hundreds of thousands of clones, 9.5% to 12% found once; its top ten account for over 0.04%. What was sequenced was naive CD4+ T cells from blood. These receptor sequences come from a woman aged 18-29 years in good health.

In its sample, this clone was seen a few times. The chain recombines TRBV2 with TRBJ2-7, with D maybe TRBD1 (5 bases). The CDR3 is made up of 15 amino acids. V lost 0 bases and J 13 bases, leaving 22 bases between the germline ends. CDR1 and CDR2 from the germline V gene are SNHLY and FYNNEI. CDR3 amino acids: CASSEAGMTALRSYF. In nucleotides, the CDR3 is TGTGCCAGCAGTGAAGCGGGGATGACAGCCCTGCGCAGTTACTTC. Full variable domain (remainder filled in from reference TRBV2 and TRBJ2-7): EPEVTQTPSHQVTQMGQEVILRCVPISNHLYFYWYRQILGQKVEFLVSFYNNEISEKSEIFDDQFSVERPDGSNFTLKIRSTKLEDSAMYFCASSEAGMTALRSYFGPGTRLTVT.

The J gene is TRBJ2-7, the V gene TRBV15; possibly TRBD2 for D (6 bases). The CDR3 covers 15 residues. Germline-derived CDR1 and CDR2 are LNHNV and YYDKDF (reference sequence). The ends were cut back, 1 base at V and 1 base at J, with 11 bases in the middle. CDR3 protein: CATSRGGTASYEQYF. DNA for the CDR3: TGTGCCACCAGCAGAGGCGGGACCGCGTCCTACGAGCAGTACTTC. Combining the CDR3 with reference TRBV15 and TRBJ2-7 gives the whole variable domain DAMVIQNPRYQVTQFGKPVTLSCSQTLNHNVMYWYQQKSSQAPKLLFHYYDKDFNNEADTPDNFQSRRPNTSFCFLDIRSPGLGDTAMYLCATSRGGTASYEQYFGPGTRLTVT.

V usage is TRBV15 and J usage is TRBJ2-4; a weak D match, TRBD2 (5 bases). Germline V CDR1 and CDR2: LNHNV, YYDKDF (reference sequence). V lost 0 bases, J lost 7 bases, and 10 bases lay in between. The CDR3 runs to 14 residues. For the CDR3, the DNA is TGTGCCACCAGCAGAGATCGCCGCGGGAACATTCAGTACTTC. Translation gives CATSRDRRGNIQYF.

This clone was detected a few times. CDR3 DNA: TGTGCCAGCAGTGGGGATGGGCCGAACACTGAAGCTTTCTTT. This encodes CASSGDGPNTEAFF. The V and J genes are TRBV25-1 and TRBJ1-1; D remains ambiguous. CDR1 MGHDK and CDR2 SYGVNS come from the germline V gene. The V end was cut by 4 bases, the J end by 1 base, with 10 bases between. The CDR3 has 14 amino acids.

A few counts support this clone. The chain employs TRBV4-1 and TRBJ2-1; perhaps TRBD1 as D (6 bases). V lost 2 bases to trimming and J lost 5 bases, with 10 bases between them. The CDR3 spans 14 residues. Per the germline V gene, CDR1 is MGHRA and CDR2 is YSYEKL. The DNA of the CDR3 is TGCGCCAGCAGCCAACCACAGGGTAACAATGAGCAGTTCTTC. This translates into CASSQPQGNNEQFF.

The chain uses TRBV9 and TRBJ2-3; 11 bases match TRBD2. The germline gives CDR1 SGDLS, CDR2 YYNGEE. Unmatched junction bases numbered 3, after V lost 2 bases and J lost 4 bases. The CDR3 consists of 15 residues. CDR3: CASSVSGGASDTQYF. The CDR3 DNA reads as TGTGCCAGCAGCGTTAGCGGGGGGGCATCAGATACGCAGTATTTT.

This clone was seen more than once but under ten times. This chain joins TRBV10-3 and TRBJ1-1; 7 bases align to TRBD1. Germline CDR1 ENHRY, CDR2 SYGVKD. Losses at the gene ends were 7 bases for V and 3 bases for J; bases not matched to a gene: 5. This CDR3 contains 13 residues. This CDR3 reads CAINRQGDTEAFF. CDR3 in DNA: TGTGCCATCAACAGACAGGGTGACACTGAAGCTTTCTTT.

In its sample, this clone was seen a few times. V usage is TRBV19 and J usage is TRBJ2-5; perhaps TRBD2 as D (5 bases). CDR1 is LNHDA and CDR2 is SQIVND in the germline V gene (reference sequence). The CDR3 consists of 13 residues. The V and J ends lost 7 bases and 7 bases respectively, with 16 bases between them. The CDR3 protein is CASNSREMGTQYF. CDR3 nucleotides: TGTGCCAGTAATTCAAGGGAGATGGGGACCCAGTACTTC.

This clone was found a few times. The V call is TRBV27, the J call TRBJ2-6; D gene ambiguous. The ends were cut back, 2 bases at V and 1 base at J, with 9 bases in the middle. The CDR3 has 16 amino acids. Germline-derived CDR1 and CDR2 are MNHEY and SMNVEV (reference sequence). For the CDR3, the DNA is TGTGCCAGCAGTTTAGTACCTGGGTCTGGGGCCAACGTCCTGACTTTC. Encoded protein: CASSLVPGSGANVLTF.

This clone was counted a few times. This sequence joins TRBV7-2 and TRBJ2-5; D call uncertain. This CDR3 comprises 13 residues. Trimming removed 2 bases from V and 0 bases from J, with 4 bases in between. From germline, CDR1 is SGHTA and CDR2 FQGNSA. The CDR3 loop is CASSLQYQETQYF. The CDR3 DNA reads TGTGCCAGCAGCTTACAGTACCAAGAGACCCAGTACTTC.